A selection of T cell receptor beta chains follows, all from one sample in a study of identifying expanded T cells in peripheral blood. Profiling relied on immunoSEQ multiplex PCR, and the TCRdb table lists in-frame clones only, not all of them. The sample includes 50,000 to 60,000 clones, 82% of them seen just once. The sequenced sample consisted of blood. The receptors originated from a person between 18 and 69 years old in good health. Both conserved end residues are part of each CDR3. A D gene is named only where the DNA matches it firmly. The listing skips clone size in some rows; elsewhere it reads once, few, many or a size class.

size	D	V	J	CDR3	DNA
-	-	TRBV5-3	TRBJ1-1	CASSLWGNTEAFF	TGTGCCAGCAGCTTGTGGGGGAACACTGAAGCTTTCTTT
few	TRBD2	TRBV7-3	TRBJ2-3	CASSRSGGKYDTQYF	TGTGCCAGCAGCCGCAGCGGGGGCAAATACGATACGCAGTATTTT
once	-	TRBV6-1	TRBJ1-4	CASSAAALGEKLFF	TGTGCCAGCAGTGCGGCAGCCCTAGGGGAAAAACTGTTTTTT
-	-	TRBV6-6	TRBJ1-4	CASRARTVEKLFF	TGTGCCAGCAGGGCTAGGACAGTTGAAAAACTGTTTTTT
-	-	TRBV6-5	TRBJ2-7	CASRTAGGGSYEQYF	TGTGCCAGCCGTACCGCCGGCGGCGGGTCCTACGAGCAGTACTTC
-	TRBD1	TRBV15	TRBJ2-5	CATSRGTGDYQETQYF	TGTGCCACCAGCAGAGGGACAGGAGATTACCAAGAGACCCAGTACTTC
-	-	TRBV10-3	TRBJ1-1	CAISGGTTEAFF	TGTGCCATCAGTGGGGGGACAACCGAGGCTTTCTTT
once	TRBD1	TRBV4-2	TRBJ1-4	CASSQGGTGSTEKLFF	TGTGCCAGCAGCCAAGGGGGGACAGGGTCTACTGAAAAACTGTTTTTT
-	TRBD1	TRBV7-2	TRBJ2-7	CASSSTGGIGYEQYF	TGTGCCAGCAGCTCAACAGGGGGAATAGGCTACGAGCAGTACTTC
-	-	TRBV27	TRBJ1-5	CASRRQYNSNQPQHF	TGTGCCAGCAGGCGACAGTACAATAGCAATCAGCCCCAGCATTTT
-	TRBD2	TRBV30	TRBJ2-7	CAWSVRASGRSYEQYF	TGTGCCTGGAGTGTTAGGGCTAGCGGGAGATCCTACGAGCAGTACTTC
-	-	TRBV7-9	TRBJ1-1	CASSLGWAAEAFF	TGTGCCAGCAGCTTAGGGTGGGCAGCTGAAGCTTTCTTT
-	-	TRBV6-6	TRBJ2-1	CASNLLGQISDEQFF	TGTGCCAGCAATTTACTAGGTCAAATCAGCGATGAGCAGTTCTTC
few	TRBD2	TRBV14	TRBJ2-1	CASSPQLGVAGYNEQFF	TGTGCCAGCAGCCCCCAGTTGGGGGTAGCGGGATACAATGAGCAGTTCTTC
-	TRBD1	TRBV25-1	TRBJ1-2	CASSDQNRGRGYGYTF	TGTGCCAGCAGTGATCAAAACAGGGGAAGAGGCTATGGCTACACCTTC
-	-	TRBV14	TRBJ2-1	CASSQDGVEGREQFF	TGTGCCAGCAGCCAAGATGGTGTGGAAGGGCGTGAGCAGTTCTTC
-	TRBD1	TRBV7-2	TRBJ1-2	CASSSDRAGGFGGYTF	TGTGCCAGCAGCTCAGATAGGGCAGGGGGGTTCGGTGGCTACACCTTC
-	TRBD1	TRBV11-2	TRBJ1-1	CASSRTGNTEAFF	TGTGCCAGCAGCCGGACAGGAAACACTGAAGCTTTCTTT
-	-	TRBV6-4	TRBJ2-6	CASSDDSSGANVLTF	TGTGCCAGCAGTGACGACAGCTCTGGGGCCAACGTCCTGACTTTC
-	TRBD1	TRBV11-2	TRBJ2-3	CASSFFKGAGTDTQYF	TGTGCCAGCAGCTTCTTTAAGGGGGCCGGCACAGATACGCAGTATTTT
once	-	TRBV5-1	TRBJ2-1	CASSFRNRSYNEQFF	TGCGCCAGCAGCTTTCGTAATCGCTCCTACAATGAGCAGTTCTTC
once	TRBD2	TRBV4-1	TRBJ2-2	CASSQWTSTGELFF	TGCGCCAGCAGCCAATGGACTAGCACCGGGGAGCTGTTTTTT
-	TRBD2	TRBV5-1	TRBJ2-5	CASSSGLAGSLFQETQYF	TGCGCCAGCAGCTCTGGACTAGCGGGGAGTCTCTTTCAAGAGACCCAGTACTTC
-	TRBD1	TRBV6-5	TRBJ1-1	CASSFTGQGSEAFF	TGTGCCAGCAGTTTCACGGGACAGGGGTCCGAAGCTTTCTTT
-	TRBD2	TRBV5-1	TRBJ2-5	CASSSPDGLARETQYF	TGCGCCAGCAGCTCCCCGGACGGACTAGCGAGGGAGACCCAGTACTTC
-	-	TRBV6-1	TRBJ2-3	CASSEPPGEGDTQYF	TGTGCCAGCAGTGAACCACCGGGGGAAGGAGATACGCAGTATTTT
-	-	TRBV7-2	TRBJ2-5	CASSLDLRAHYF	TGTGCCAGCAGCTTAGATCTTCGGGCTCACTACTTC
-	-	TRBV5-5	TRBJ1-6	CASSYRSSYNSPLHF	TGTGCCAGCAGCTATCGTAGCTCCTATAATTCACCCCTCCACTTT
-	-	TRBV18	TRBJ2-5	CASSPGGTAETQYF	TGTGCCAGCTCACCAGGCGGGACGGCAGAGACCCAGTACTTC
-	-	TRBV5-4	TRBJ1-2	CASSYNYGYTF	TGTGCCAGCAGCTACAACTATGGCTACACCTTC
-	TRBD1	TRBV5-1	TRBJ1-4	CASSSRTGNEKLFF	TGCGCCAGCAGCTCCAGGACAGGGAATGAAAAACTGTTTTTT
once	-	TRBV6-4	TRBJ1-2	CASSESPRSHGYTF	TGTGCCAGCAGTGAGAGCCCCCGATCCCATGGCTACACCTTC
-	-	TRBV2	TRBJ2-7	CASSRGAGEQYF	TGTGCCAGCAGTCGCGGCGCCGGGGAGCAGTACTTC
-	-	TRBV6-1	TRBJ1-6	CASSGRNSPLHF	TGTGCCAGCAGTGGCCGGAATTCACCCCTCCACTTT
-	-	TRBV7-7	TRBJ1-1	CASSVDRNTEAFF	TGTGCCAGCAGCGTGGACAGGAACACTGAAGCTTTCTTT
-	-	TRBV5-4	TRBJ1-1	CASSPTGLEDTEAFF	TGTGCCAGCAGCCCAACGGGACTGGAGGACACTGAAGCTTTCTTT
-	-	TRBV6-5	TRBJ2-7	CASSPSAPLYEQYF	TGTGCCAGCAGCCCGAGTGCCCCCCTATACGAGCAGTACTTC
-	-	TRBV19	TRBJ1-4	CASSMLQGSEKLFF	TGTGCCAGTAGTATGCTCCAGGGGAGTGAAAAACTGTTTTTT
-	-	TRBV6-5	TRBJ1-1	CASSYLQANTEAFF	TGTGCCAGCAGTTATCTGCAGGCTAACACTGAAGCTTTCTTT
-	-	TRBV5-4	TRBJ1-3	CASSYPGPGGNTIYF	TGTGCCAGCAGCTACCCAGGGCCGGGGGGAAACACCATATATTTT
-	TRBD1	TRBV9	TRBJ2-7	CASSVEGGDSYEQYF	TGTGCCAGCAGCGTAGAAGGGGGCGACTCCTACGAGCAGTACTTC
-	-	TRBV1	TRBJ2-7	CTTLLAGATYEQYF	TGCACCACACTTCTAGCGGGTGCCACCTACGAGCAGTACTTC
few	-	TRBV6-5	TRBJ1-5	CASSSGKSNQPQHF	TGTGCCAGCAGTTCCGGGAAAAGCAATCAGCCCCAGCATTTT
-	TRBD1	TRBV29-1	TRBJ1-2	CSVDGQGAQMNYGYTF	TGCAGCGTTGATGGACAGGGGGCGCAAATGAACTATGGCTACACCTTC
-	-	TRBV5-4	TRBJ2-1	CASSLGRLDYNEQFF	TGTGCCAGCAGCTTGGGCAGATTAGACTACAATGAGCAGTTCTTC
few	-	TRBV6-6	TRBJ1-4	CASTQVATNEKLFF	TGTGCCAGCACCCAAGTTGCAACTAATGAAAAACTGTTTTTT
-	-	TRBV2	TRBJ2-5	CASSPREETQYF	TGTGCCAGCAGTCCTAGGGAAGAGACCCAGTACTTC
-	-	TRBV18	TRBJ1-1	CASSGHKNTEAFF	TGTGCCAGCTCAGGACATAAGAACACTGAAGCTTTCTTT
-	TRBD2	TRBV7-7	TRBJ2-2	CASTNYGTSGRANTGELFF	TGTGCCAGCACCAATTATGGGACTAGCGGACGAGCGAACACCGGGGAGCTGTTTTTT
-	TRBD2	TRBV25-1	TRBJ2-7	CASSHREGYEQYF	TGTGCCAGCAGTCATCGGGAGGGCTACGAGCAGTACTTC
few	-	TRBV6-5	TRBJ1-5	CASSYNRNQPQHF	TGTGCCAGCAGTTATAACCGCAATCAGCCCCAGCATTTT
-	-	TRBV19	TRBJ2-3	CASSIGPRSADTQYF	TGTGCCAGTAGTATAGGCCCCCGTTCCGCAGATACGCAGTATTTT
-	TRBD1	TRBV5-6	TRBJ2-6	CASSLAAGTGGVGANVLTF	TGTGCCAGCAGCTTGGCCGCCGGGACAGGGGGCGTAGGTGCCAACGTCCTGACTTTC
-	-	TRBV28	TRBJ1-2	CASTLVGSHGYTF	TGTGCCAGCACCCTGGTGGGTTCTCATGGCTACACCTTC